The rows below give T cell receptor beta chains drawn from one sample of a study of naive and memory T cell subsets. TCRdb re-analysed the UMI-ligation and nested PCR reads in MiXCR, keeping a single row per CDR3 protein. The sample includes 150,000 or so distinct CDR3 sequences, roughly 23% of them seen just once. Specimen: naive CD4+ T cells from blood. Receptors were obtained from a human donor in good health. The CDR3 runs from the conserved cysteine through the conserved F or W. Size tells how often a clone was seen (once, few, many) or the class of an expanded clone, and some rows leave it out.

cdr3_aa clone_size v_call
CSVGQASTLRVNEQFF few TRBV29-1
CSARSRGRTDTQYF few TRBV20-1
CASSQASGNNEQFF NA TRBV18
CSAPIFGETQYF few TRBV20-1
CASSFRAEAEYEQYF few TRBV5-6
CASSEWVRELFF few TRBV2
CASSADRASYEQYF few TRBV27
CASSILAGAYNEQFF NA TRBV5-6
CASRKGADYNEQFF few TRBV28
CASSHPPAGVNNEQFF NA TRBV4-2
CASSYSRGANYGYTF NA TRBV6-5
CASSSQPFAGGINEQYF NA TRBV7-6
CASSLAAGYYEQYF NA TRBV12-3/TRBV12-4
CASSQVISGQQFF NA TRBV4-3
CASSRAWEPEQYF NA TRBV7-2
CASSSAGPLSYEQYF NA TRBV27
CASSYEREVETQYF NA TRBV6-2/TRBV6-3
CASRPSTAGETQYF few TRBV28
CASSPTGWLQPQHF many TRBV12-3/TRBV12-4
CASSSALDRGGYEQYF many TRBV6-5
CSARAISTGAGELFF few TRBV20-1
CASSLGTRTDTQYF NA TRBV27
CASSFPGQGSSGNSYEQYF few TRBV6-6
CASSYSTAPGTGELFF NA TRBV6-2/TRBV6-3
CASRKMSGRAEEQYF NA TRBV6-2/TRBV6-3
CASSSKPSAFF NA TRBV6-6
CASLRGALAGVKETQYF many TRBV7-2
CSAAQYSYEQYF NA TRBV20-1
CASSLARQLAGDSDTGELFF NA TRBV7-6